The entry that follows covers one T cell receptor beta chain sequence. Its antigen is currently not known. The sample holds no much larger clone one base away, and base qualities are not on file. V is cut back by 5 bases and J by 10 bases, with 10 bases in the junction unmatched. Per the germline V gene (reference sequence), MNHEY is the CDR1 and SMNVEV is the CDR2. The cysteine opens and the phenylalanine closes a CDR3 of 15 amino acids. Left in the record is the CDR3 DNA by itself, 45 bases read in frame from the first base. This record belongs to a study of blood T cell repertoires in COVID-19 (dated by TCRdb to 2018 to 2021). Broadly, across the study: Collaborator samples came from the United States, Italy and Spain and covered acute and convalescent phases of COVID-19. Deeply sampled blood TCRbeta repertoires from subjects exposed to, actively infected with, or recovered from COVID-19 were included in the dataset. The prospective study material was composed of cDNA or gDNA derived from T cells, B-cell-depleted T cells, or PBMCs. Samples came from the ongoing ImmuneRACE study (first 160 participants) plus 1,254 subjects from 6 global collaborators. The sample metadata nearly always contained a de-identified subject ID, COVID-19 status, age in years and sex. The repertoires were made available in a free public database intended to serve as a resource for research on the immune response to SARS-CoV-2. HLA class I and class II types, where available, came from metadata supplied by the sample provider rather than from assay-based typing.

Findings and caveats that apply to the study as a whole: Clinical and demographic metadata were provided uncurated, with the amount varying by source and participant.

One collaborating source in Seattle enrolled patients during active infection and followed them longitudinally through the course of disease. Collaborating institutions collected whole blood in K2EDTA tubes following their own protocols. Collaborator samples were shipped for TCRbeta analysis as frozen whole blood, isolated PBMCs, or DNA extracted from either sample type. TCRbeta CDR3 regions were amplified from genomic DNA using the immunoSEQ Assay, a bias-controlled multiplex PCR. The authors processed their data as follows. The number of nucleated cells in each sample was estimated by amplification of reference gene primers within the assay. Sequence reads were collapsed and filtered to measure the absolute abundance of every unique TCRbeta CDR3 rearrangement. Productive Simpson clonality was computed per sample as the square root of Simpson's diversity index over productive rearrangements. TCRdb re-hosts the immuneACCESS table, in-frame sequences only. Its copies lack some clones; in the studies checked, an unresolved V gene accounts for under half of them, and the cause for the rest is not known. That table furnishes V, J and clone size, whereas the DNA furnished D and trimming. The sample table lists 300,000 to 450,000 clones, 70% to 90% of them with a count of one. The ten most abundant clones make up 2.3% of the sample.

The V and J genes are TRBV27 and TRBJ1-6; 8 middle bases align to TRBD1. The sequence came from a woman in her sixties or seventies with COVID-19, enrolled during active disease. Sequencing input: peripheral blood. DNA sequence: TGTGCCAGCAGTCTAAGAGCACAGGGGGTGTCACCCCTCCACTTT. This sequence encodes CASSLRAQGVSPLHF.